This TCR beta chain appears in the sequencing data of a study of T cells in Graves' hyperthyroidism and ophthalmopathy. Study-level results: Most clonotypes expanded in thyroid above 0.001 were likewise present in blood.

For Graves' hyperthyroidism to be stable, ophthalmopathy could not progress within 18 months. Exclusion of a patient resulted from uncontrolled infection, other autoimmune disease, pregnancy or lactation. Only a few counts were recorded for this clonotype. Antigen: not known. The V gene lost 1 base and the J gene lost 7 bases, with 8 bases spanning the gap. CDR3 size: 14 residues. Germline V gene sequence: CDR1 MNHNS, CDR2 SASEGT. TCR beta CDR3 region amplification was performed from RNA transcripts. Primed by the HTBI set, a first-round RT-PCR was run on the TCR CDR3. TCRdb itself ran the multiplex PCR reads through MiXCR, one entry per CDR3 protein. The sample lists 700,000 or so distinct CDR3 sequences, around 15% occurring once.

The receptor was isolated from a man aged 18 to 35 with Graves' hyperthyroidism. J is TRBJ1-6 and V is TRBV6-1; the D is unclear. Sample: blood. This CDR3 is CASSEVDKNSPLHF. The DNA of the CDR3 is TGTGCCAGCAGTGAAGTTGACAAAAATTCACCCCTCCACTTT.